These T cell receptor beta chains were read from a single sample in a study of T cell changes during pregnancy in multiple sclerosis. The assay was immunoSEQ multiplex PCR, and TCRdb's table has in-frame clones only and misses some. In the table there are 50,000 to 80,000 clones, roughly 90% of which are singletons. The sequencing used peripheral blood, collected in the second trimester of pregnancy. These receptors all come from a female donor with multiple sclerosis, enrolled in a pregnancy study. The CDR3 runs from the conserved cysteine through the conserved F or W. Fields, in order: J gene, V gene, clone size, D gene, CDR3 DNA, CDR3 protein. A D gene is named only where the DNA matches it firmly. The size of a clone is reported for some rows only, either as once, few or many, or as a class for expanded clones.

TRBJ2-7 TRBV11-2 few TRBD2 TGTGCCAGCAGGTCTACTAGCGGGATATTCCACGAGCAGTACTTC CASRSTSGIFHEQYF
TRBJ2-1 TRBV14 NA TRBD2 TGTGCCAGGGGGGTAGTAGCGGGAGGGCCGTGTGAGCAGTTCTTC CARGVVAGGPCEQFF
TRBJ1-1 TRBV13 NA TRBD1 TGTGCCAGCATCCCGACAGGGGGCCACACTGAAGCTTTCTTT CASIPTGGHTEAFF
TRBJ1-1 TRBV28 NA NA TGTGCCAGCAATCTGGCGGGGGAAACGAACACTGAAGCTTTCTTT CASNLAGETNTEAFF
TRBJ2-7 TRBV28 NA NA TGTGCCAGCAGTCCCATCGGGAACTTCCCCAACGAGCAGTACTTC CASSPIGNFPNEQYF
TRBJ2-1 TRBV28 NA TRBD1 TGTGCCAGCAGTCCTCCGAGCAGGGGGCGGGATGAGCAGTTCTTC CASSPPSRGRDEQFF
TRBJ2-7 TRBV5-3 few NA TGTGCCAGAAGCTTGGGCAAACCGGCTAGCGAATGCGCCTACGAGCAGTACTTC CARSLGKPASECAYEQYF
TRBJ2-1 TRBV7-9 NA NA TGTGCCAGCAGCTCAACCGGGTCTTCGGGAGAGCAGTTCTTC CASSSTGSSGEQFF
TRBJ1-5 TRBV7-2 few TRBD1 TGTGCCAGCAGCTTGGACAGGGGCGGTAGGCAGCCCCAGCATTTT CASSLDRGGRQPQHF
TRBJ2-3 TRBV4-1 NA TRBD2 TGCGCCACGAGGGTAGCGGGAAGCACAGATACGCAGTATTTT CATRVAGSTDTQYF
TRBJ2-1 TRBV7-6 NA NA TGTGCCAGCAGCTTACCTCGTAGTGAGCAGTTCTTC CASSLPRSEQFF
TRBJ2-3 TRBV27 NA NA TGTGCCACGACTGGGGGGTATACGCAGTATTTT CATTGGYTQYF
TRBJ2-3 TRBV9 NA NA TGTGCCAGCAGCCCCCCTGCGGGCAATACGCAGTATTTT CASSPPAGNTQYF
TRBJ1-1 TRBV5-1 NA NA TGCGCCAGCAGCTTGGATCGAGTTGAAGCTTTCTTT CASSLDRVEAFF
TRBJ2-7 TRBV7-3 NA NA TGTGCCAGCAGCTTAGGCCAGATCACCCCCTACGAGCAGTACTTC CASSLGQITPYEQYF
TRBJ2-7 TRBV5-4 NA TRBD1 TGTGCCAGTAGCGGTCCTGACGGACAGGGATCCTACGAGCAGTACTTC CASSGPDGQGSYEQYF
TRBJ1-5 TRBV6-4 NA NA TGTGCCAGCAGGGTTGAACTAGTAAATCAGCCCCAGCATTTT CASRVELVNQPQHF
TRBJ2-7 TRBV7-2 NA NA TGTGCCAGCAGCTTAGGGCCGTGGTACGAGCAGTACTTC CASSLGPWYEQYF
TRBJ2-2 TRBV19 NA NA TGTGCCAGTAGTAACAGGAACACCGGGGAGCTGTTTTTT CASSNRNTGELFF
TRBJ2-1 TRBV29-1 NA NA TGCAGCGGGGCACAACAGGGAAGGGAGTTCTTC CSGAQQGREFF
TRBJ2-3 TRBV11-2 NA TRBD2 TGTGCCAGCAGCCTCAGCGGGAGAGACACAGATACGCAGTATTTT CASSLSGRDTDTQYF
TRBJ2-7 TRBV12-5 NA TRBD2 TGTGCTAGTGGTTACCCCAGCGGGAGAGACGAGCAGTACTTC CASGYPSGRDEQYF
TRBJ1-3 TRBV9 NA NA TGTGCCAGCAGCGTAGTAGGGGCCCATCCCTCTGGAAACACCATATATTTT CASSVVGAHPSGNTIYF
TRBJ2-7 TRBV9 NA TRBD2 TGTGCCAGCAGCGTCGCTACTAGCGGTACCTACGAGCAGTACTTC CASSVATSGTYEQYF
TRBJ1-2 TRBV28 NA NA TGTGCCAGCAGTTTCAGTGACTATGGCTACACCTTC CASSFSDYGYTF
TRBJ2-1 TRBV11-2 NA NA TGTGCCAGCAGCTCCGTTGAGCAGTTCTTC CASSSVEQFF
TRBJ1-1 TRBV5-1 NA NA TGCGCCAGCAGCTTAGGGGAAGGCACTGAAGCTTTCTTT CASSLGEGTEAFF
TRBJ2-4 TRBV4-2 NA TRBD1 TGTGCCAGCAGCCAGGACCTTAGACAGGGGCGAAACATTCAGTACTTC CASSQDLRQGRNIQYF
TRBJ2-2 TRBV19 NA NA TGTGCCAGTAGTTGGGGAGCCGTGAGCGGGGAGCTGTTTTTT CASSWGAVSGELFF
TRBJ1-2 TRBV7-2 NA NA TGTGCCAGCAGCTCGAACAGGGAAATATACTATGGCTACACCTTC CASSSNREIYYGYTF
TRBJ2-3 TRBV29-1 once NA TGCAGCGTTGAATTTCTCGATACGCAGTATTTT CSVEFLDTQYF
TRBJ2-2 TRBV5-1 once TRBD1 TGCGCCAGCAGCTACGGGACAGGGGGAGGTTACACCGGGGAGCTGTTTTTT CASSYGTGGGYTGELFF
TRBJ2-7 TRBV6-4 NA NA TGTGCCAGCAGTGTTGTCAACCAGGCCGAGCAGTACTTC CASSVVNQAEQYF
TRBJ1-2 TRBV7-9 NA TRBD1 TGTGCCAGCAGCTTGGGGACAGGAGAGTATGGCTACACCTTC CASSLGTGEYGYTF
TRBJ2-6 TRBV18 NA TRBD1 TGTGCCAGCTCACACGACAGGGGTGGGGCCAACGTCCTGACTTTC CASSHDRGGANVLTF
TRBJ2-5 TRBV29-1 once TRBD2 TGCAGCGTTGCCGGGACTAGCGGGACGGAAGAGACCCAGTACTTC CSVAGTSGTEETQYF
TRBJ2-3 TRBV19 NA NA TGTGCCAGTAGTATAGTAGGGGAAGATACGCAGTATTTT CASSIVGEDTQYF
TRBJ2-7 TRBV18 many NA TGTGCCAGCTCACCAGAGGCGGGGGAGCAGTACTTC CASSPEAGEQYF
TRBJ1-4 TRBV9 few TRBD1 TGTGCCAGCAGCGCCCGGACAGGGAATGAAAAACTGTTTTTT CASSARTGNEKLFF
TRBJ2-1 TRBV18 NA NA TGTGCCAGCTCACCGAGTTCCTACAATGAGCAGTTCTTC CASSPSSYNEQFF
TRBJ2-1 TRBV6-4 NA NA TGTGCCAGCAGTGACTCAAGCGGGTCCTACAATGAGCAGTTCTTC CASSDSSGSYNEQFF
TRBJ2-1 TRBV29-1 once NA TGCAGCGTTCCCCTAGGTGTGTATGAGCAGTTCTTC CSVPLGVYEQFF
TRBJ2-7 TRBV28 NA TRBD2 TGTGCCAGCAGTTTAGTGAGGTGGACGGGAGGCGAGCAGTACTTC CASSLVRWTGGEQYF
TRBJ1-4 TRBV4-1 NA NA TGCGCCAGCAGCCCCTATGGGACTGCAGAGAATGAAAAACTGTTTTTT CASSPYGTAENEKLFF